Listed below are T cell receptor beta chains from one sample, sequenced in a study of spatial heterogeneity in lung cancer. TCRdb reprocessed the 5' RACE reads with MiXCR, giving one entry per CDR3 protein. The table has about 16,000 distinct CDR3 sequences, 5% to 6.5% seen once; the top ten hold roughly 26%. The sequencing here drew on PBMCs, taken at follow-up. These receptors were collected from a male donor with early-stage non-small cell lung cancer. The CDR3 runs from the conserved cysteine through the conserved F or W. The D gene is left open where the match is weak. Not every row has a clone size; where given, it reads once, few, many or a size class.

DNA	CDR3	V	J	size	D
TGTGCCAGCAGCTTAATTGGGCTCCCTAGCGACCCTTCGGGGACCCAGTACTTC	CASSLIGLPSDPSGTQYF	TRBV7-9	TRBJ2-5	many	-
TGTGCCAGCAGTGCACCTACAGGGGGCACTGAGCAGTTCTTC	CASSAPTGGTEQFF	TRBV28	TRBJ2-1	many	TRBD1
TGCAGCGCCAGATTGGAACAGGGCGGACTGAACACCGGGGAGCTGTTTTTT	CSARLEQGGLNTGELFF	TRBV29-1	TRBJ2-2	many	-
TGTGCCAGCAGCTTGGGGACTAGATACAATGAGCAGTTCTTC	CASSLGTRYNEQFF	TRBV5-6	TRBJ2-1	many	TRBD2
TGTGCCAGCAGCCTGGACGGATATAATTCACCCCTCCACTTT	CASSLDGYNSPLHF	TRBV6-5	TRBJ1-6	-	-
TGTGCCAGCAGCGTAGAAGCTCCTAGGGGGGCTTACAATGAGCAGTTCTTC	CASSVEAPRGAYNEQFF	TRBV9	TRBJ2-1	medium-sized	-
TGTGCCAGCAACCCAGGACTAGCGGGAGTAAATGAGCAGTTCTTC	CASNPGLAGVNEQFF	TRBV7-2	TRBJ2-1	many	TRBD2
TGTGCCACCGGACCGGGACTAGCAATTGTCGGGGAGCTGTTTTTT	CATGPGLAIVGELFF	TRBV15	TRBJ2-2	many	TRBD2
TGTGCCAGCAGTACAGGACAGAGAGGGGATGGCTACACCTTC	CASSTGQRGDGYTF	TRBV28	TRBJ1-2	many	-
TGTGCCAGCAGTTTCCCCTCGCTGGCTCGCTTCTTT	CASSFPSLARFF	TRBV27	TRBJ1-1	few	-
TGTGCCAGCAGCTTAGGTCAAGTTTACAATGAGCAGTTCTTC	CASSLGQVYNEQFF	TRBV7-9	TRBJ2-1	many	-
TGTGCCAGCAGACGTCAAGAGACCCAGTACTTC	CASRRQETQYF	TRBV12-3/TRBV12-4	TRBJ2-5	few	-
TGTGCCAGCAGTTACTCGGGGCTCTCTGGAAACACCATATATTTT	CASSYSGLSGNTIYF	TRBV6-5	TRBJ1-3	few	-
TGCAGTGCTAGGGGACTTGGGACAAATAGCAATCAGCCCCAGCATTTT	CSARGLGTNSNQPQHF	TRBV20-1	TRBJ1-5	many	-
TGTGCCAGCTCTACGGGAACGAGCAATCAGCCCCAGCATTTT	CASSTGTSNQPQHF	TRBV27	TRBJ1-5	many	-
TGTGCCAGCAGCTCCTCTGGCCGGCCCAAAAACATTCAGTACTTC	CASSSSGRPKNIQYF	TRBV5-4	TRBJ2-4	many	-
TGTGCCAGCAGCCCTGTAGGGCGGGAGTTCGATGAGCAGTTCTTC	CASSPVGREFDEQFF	TRBV7-3	TRBJ2-1	many	TRBD2
TGTGCCACCAGCAGAGGCCGGGATACGCAGTATTTT	CATSRGRDTQYF	TRBV15	TRBJ2-3	many	-
TGTGCCAGCAGCTCAGGGAGGGGGCATAGCGGGAGCGGGGAGCAGTACTTC	CASSSGRGHSGSGEQYF	TRBV6-6	TRBJ2-7	many	TRBD2
TGTGCCAGCAGCTTAAGTACGGTATCCAATCAGCCCCAGCATTTT	CASSLSTVSNQPQHF	TRBV7-8	TRBJ1-5	few	-
TGTGCCAGCAGCGAGGGATTTAGGACCCAGTACTTC	CASSEGFRTQYF	TRBV14	TRBJ2-5	many	-
TGTGCCAGCAGCAAACGGGACAGGGGCTTGGCAGATACGCAGTATTTT	CASSKRDRGLADTQYF	TRBV21-1	TRBJ2-3	many	-
TGTGCCACGATAGCGGGAGACACAGATACGCAGTATTTT	CATIAGDTDTQYF	TRBV19	TRBJ2-3	many	TRBD2
TGTGCCAGCAGCCCACGGGGGGGTAGTGAAAAACTGTTTTTT	CASSPRGGSEKLFF	TRBV7-6	TRBJ1-4	many	-
TGTGCCAGCAGACAAGGGGCCAGTCGGTTCAATGAGCAGTTCTTC	CASRQGASRFNEQFF	TRBV12-3/TRBV12-4	TRBJ2-1	many	-
TGTGCCAGCAGCGTAGGTCTCAACAGGGGGAGGGAGACCCAGTACTTC	CASSVGLNRGRETQYF	TRBV9	TRBJ2-5	many	TRBD1
TGCGCCAGCAGCTTGATGCAGGGAGGCGGGACTGAAGCTTTCTTT	CASSLMQGGGTEAFF	TRBV5-1	TRBJ1-1	-	-